A single sample gave rise to the 20 T cell receptor beta chains below, sequenced in a study of blood T cell repertoires in COVID-19. Sequenced by immunoSEQ multiplex PCR; TCRdb stores in-frame clones only, minus some. This table has around 300,000 clones, around nine tenths appearing once. Source material: PBMCs or T cells enriched from blood (not recorded which). The receptors stem from a woman aged 55-69 years in a cohort exposed to, infected with or recovered from COVID-19 (not recorded which).

The chain is built from TRBV5-1 and TRBJ2-5; 7 positions match TRBD2. V was pared by 7 bases and J by 5 bases, with 8 bases of the junction left unmatched. Germline V lookup: CDR1 SGHRS, CDR2 YFSETQ. The CDR3 sequence is 13 residues long. The CDR3 DNA is TGCGCCAGCTCCCGCGGGAGAGTCGAGACCCAGTACTTC. Translating gives CASSRGRVETQYF. Variable domain in full (rest from reference TRBV5-1 and TRBJ2-5): KAGVTQTPRYLIKTRGQQVTLSCSPISGHRSVSWYQQTPGQGLQFLFEYFSETQRNKGNFPGRFSGRQFSNSRSEMNVSTLELGDSALYLCASSRGRVETQYFGPGTRLLVL.

The chain joins TRBV18 to TRBJ1-6; D is possibly TRBD1 (5 bases). V dropped 6 bases and J dropped 5 bases, with 17 bases sitting between them. CDR1 is KGHSH and CDR2 is LQKENI in the germline V gene. CDR3 size: 16 residues. CDR3 sequence (DNA): TGTGCCAGCTCGTTTCAGGGTGGATCGAATAATTCACCCCTCCACTTT. This sequence encodes CASSFQGGSNNSPLHF.

In its sample, this clone was seen a few times. The rearrangement joins TRBV19 to TRBJ2-2, with D tentatively TRBD2 (5 bases). The CDR3 totals 15 residues. V lost 6 bases and J 6 bases, leaving 17 bases between the germline ends. Looked up from germline, CDR1 is LNHDA and CDR2 is SQIVND (reference sequence). The CDR3 DNA is TGTGCCAGTAGCGACCCCCAAGGAGGATCCGGGGAGCTGTTTTTT. Amino acids: CASSDPQGGSGELFF.

This chain links TRBV7-6 with TRBJ2-5, with D possibly being TRBD2 (5 bases). The CDR3 has 13 residues. Trimming removed 5 bases from V and 1 base from J, with 8 bases in between. Germline V gene sequence: CDR1 SGHVS, CDR2 FNYEAQ. The CDR3 region is CASSLRGQETQYF. The CDR3 bases are TGTGCCAGCAGCCTCCGGGGCCAAGAGACCCAGTACTTC.

The chain carries TRBV9 and TRBJ2-5, with D possibly being TRBD2 (7 bases). This CDR3 comprises 17 residues. V lost 3 bases and J lost 4, with 22 bases in between. Germline CDR1 reads SGDLS; CDR2 reads YYNGEE. Written as DNA, the CDR3 is TGTGCCAGCAGCGAAGGTCTAGCGGTTAAAGGGGGAGAGACCCAGTACTTC. The encoded protein is CASSEGLAVKGGETQYF.

The genes are TRBV7-9 and TRBJ1-1; maybe TRBD1 (5 bases). Trimming cost V 5 bases and J 7 bases, with 17 bases left between them. The V gene's germline CDR1 is SEHNR and CDR2 FQNEAQ (reference sequence). The CDR3 loop spans 14 amino acids. The DNA of the CDR3 is TGTGCCAGCAGCCAGAGGGGATCGGGGGTTGAAGCTTTCTTT. This gives the protein CASSQRGSGVEAFF. The full variable domain, in which reference TRBV7-9 and TRBJ1-1 provide the parts outside the CDR3, is DTGVSQNPRHKITKRGQNVTFRCDPISEHNRLYWYRQTLGQGPEFLTYFQNEAQLEKSRLLSDRFSAERPKGSFSTLEIQRTEQGDSAMYLCASSQRGSGVEAFFGQGTRLTVV.

This chain uses TRBV27 with TRBJ1-5, with D tentatively TRBD1 (5 bases). Trimming removed 7 bases from V and 0 bases from J, with 13 bases in between. This CDR3 is 15 amino acids long. Germline CDR1 reads MNHEY; CDR2 reads SMNVEV (reference sequence). CDR3 sequence reads: CASTPFRDSNQPQHF. CDR3 in DNA: TGTGCCAGCACCCCCTTCAGGGATAGCAATCAGCCCCAGCATTTT.

The rearrangement links TRBV7-9 to TRBJ1-2, with D perhaps matching TRBD1 (6 bases). Per germline, CDR1 SEHNR and CDR2 FQNEAQ (reference sequence). The CDR3 sequence is 15 residues long. The V and J ends lost 3 bases and 5 bases respectively, with 16 bases between them. CDR3 sequence: CASSFRGGTTYGYTF. The DNA for the CDR3 is TGTGCCAGCAGCTTTAGGGGTGGGACAACTTATGGCTACACCTTC.

In its sample, this clone was seen a few times. The rearrangement uses TRBV29-1 and TRBJ2-7; a weak D match, TRBD1 (5 bases). Germline V gene lookup returns CDR1 SQVTM and CDR2 ANQGSEA. The CDR3 length is 11 residues. The V end was cut by 3 bases, the J end by 3 bases, with 6 bases between. The CDR3 loop reads CSVDTGYEQYF. CDR3 nucleotide sequence: TGCAGCGTTGATACAGGCTACGAGCAGTACTTC.

This rearrangement joins TRBV2 to TRBJ1-4; 7 bases line up with TRBD1. CDR1 is SNHLY, CDR2 FYNNEI, per germline. There are 16 residues in the CDR3. Trimming took 6 bases from V and 0 from J; bases not matched to a gene: 7. The CDR3 coding sequence is TGTGCCAGCAGAGGTTTTACAGGGGCAACTAATGAAAAACTGTTTTTT. Translation gives CASRGFTGATNEKLFF.

V gene TRBV7-3 combines with J gene TRBJ1-1, with a tentative D call TRBD1 (5 bases). Trimming pared 1 base from V and 0 bases from J, leaving 9 bases between. CDR1 and CDR2 from the germline V gene are SGHTA and FQGTGA. There are 15 residues in the CDR3. CDR3 sequence (DNA): TGTGCCAGCAGCTTAATGGGGGGGTTGAACACTGAAGCTTTCTTT. Translation: CASSLMGGLNTEAFF.

In nucleotides, the CDR3 is TGTGCCATCAGTGAATATCAAGAGACCCAGTACTTC. It yields the protein CAISEYQETQYF. The chain carries TRBV10-3 and TRBJ2-5; D uncertain. Germline-derived CDR1 and CDR2 are ENHRY and SYGVKD. The V end was cut by 3 bases, the J end by 2 bases, with 4 bases between. This CDR3 has 12 residues.

The rearrangement joins TRBV6-5 to TRBJ2-5; TRBD2 aligns across 10 bases. Germline values: CDR1 MNHEY, CDR2 SVGAGI. The CDR3 spans 15 residues. The V segment lost 7 bases and the J segment 4 bases; nucleotides outside the gene matches: 9. CDR3 sequence reads: CASKVEGLAIETQYF. CDR3 DNA sequence: TGTGCCAGCAAGGTAGAGGGACTAGCGATAGAGACCCAGTACTTC.

V is TRBV18 and J is TRBJ2-1; TRBD2 aligns across 8 bases. CDR1 and CDR2 from the germline V gene are KGHSH and LQKENI. This CDR3 is built from 15 residues. After removal of 3 bases from V and 5 bases from J, the junction contained 6 bases not matched to a gene. CDR3 nucleotides: TGTGCCAGCTCACCGGGACTAGTGGGCCACAATGAGCAGTTCTTC. Its translation is CASSPGLVGHNEQFF.

V usage is TRBV5-1 and J usage is TRBJ1-3, with 7 bases lining up with TRBD1. Trimming removed 4 bases from V and 4 bases from J; junction bases left unmatched: 14. The CDR3 runs 17 residues. The germline gives CDR1 SGHRS, CDR2 YFSETQ. The CDR3 DNA is TGCGCCAGCAGCATGTTGCCTGGGACAGTTGAGGGAAACACCATATATTTT. Its translation is CASSMLPGTVEGNTIYF. The full variable domain, in which reference TRBV5-1 and TRBJ1-3 provide the parts outside the CDR3, is KAGVTQTPRYLIKTRGQQVTLSCSPISGHRSVSWYQQTPGQGLQFLFEYFSETQRNKGNFPGRFSGRQFSNSRSEMNVSTLELGDSALYLCASSMLPGTVEGNTIYFGEGSWLTVV.

V gene TRBV19 combines with J gene TRBJ2-1; TRBD2 matches at 13 bases. J lost 1 base, V lost 6 bases, and 3 bases had no gene match. This CDR3 is 16 amino acids long. CDR1 LNHDA and CDR2 SQIVND come from the germline V gene (reference sequence). CDR3 amino acids: CASRGLAGKSYNEQFF. The DNA for the CDR3 is TGTGCCAGTAGGGGACTAGCGGGGAAATCCTACAATGAGCAGTTCTTC.

The chain links TRBV7-2 to TRBJ1-4, with 9 nucleotides matching TRBD1. The V and J ends lost 1 base and 7 bases, in that order; junction bases with no gene match: 16. CDR3 length: 19 residues. The germline gives CDR1 SGHTA, CDR2 FQGNSA. The CDR3 DNA reads TGTGCCAGCAGCTTAGGAACAGGGGGCGGCCGGTTTTTAGTTGAAAAACTGTTTTTT. This translates into CASSLGTGGGRFLVEKLFF.

The chain employs TRBV6-5 and TRBJ2-7; 9 bases are a match to TRBD1. V dropped 6 bases and J dropped 1; count of bases not matched to a gene: 4. Germline V gene lookup returns CDR1 MNHEY and CDR2 SVGAGI. The CDR3 is 14 residues long. The CDR3 region has the DNA TGTGCCAGCAGGCGACAGGGGGAGTCCTACGAGCAGTACTTC. Translating gives CASRRQGESYEQYF.

The CDR3 loop is CASSPGQGRMNTEAFF. Written as DNA, the CDR3 is TGTGCCAGCAGCCCCGGACAGGGACGAATGAACACTGAAGCTTTCTTT. The V and J genes are TRBV27 and TRBJ1-1, with TRBD1 identical over 8 bases. Germline CDR1 is MNHEY and CDR2 is SMNVEV (reference sequence). V was clipped by 6 bases and J by 0 bases; unmatched bases: 9. This CDR3 is 16 amino acids long.

V is TRBV5-5 and J is TRBJ2-1; D remains ambiguous. In germline, CDR1 is SGHKS, CDR2 YYEKEE (reference sequence). The CDR3 sequence is 13 residues long. V was clipped by 0 bases and J by 6 bases, with 7 bases between them. The CDR3 region has the DNA TGTGCCAGCAGCTTGGAGGCGGTCAATGAGCAGTTCTTC. This codes for CASSLEAVNEQFF.